Listed below are T cell receptor beta chains from one sample, sequenced in a study of blood T cell repertoires in COVID-19. Method: immunoSEQ multiplex PCR; TCRdb's copy keeps in-frame clones and lacks some. The sample lists about 140,000 clones; around 88% were seen once. Sequencing used peripheral blood. The receptors were gathered from a human donor in a cohort sampled during active COVID-19. Both conserved end residues are part of each CDR3. The order of the fields is V gene, D gene, J gene, clone size, CDR3 DNA, CDR3 protein. The D gene is left open where the match is weak. Rows may omit the clone size; those that give it use once, few, many or a size class.

TRBV28	TRBD2	TRBJ2-2	.	TGTGCCACCTTCTCCCCTAGCGGGAGCAGGACCGGGGAGCTGTTTTTT	CATFSPSGSRTGELFF
TRBV24-1	.	TRBJ2-5	.	TGTGCCACCACACTACAAGAGACCCAGTACTTC	CATTLQETQYF
TRBV23-1	TRBD1	TRBJ2-6	.	TGCGCCAGCAGTCGGCAACAGGGGGCCCTCAGCCCGTTGGTCGGGGCCAACGTCCTGACTTTC	CASSRQQGALSPLVGANVLTF
TRBV7-9	.	TRBJ1-1	.	TGTGCCAGCAGATCGACACCTGAAGCTTTCTTT	CASRSTPEAFF
TRBV7-9	.	TRBJ2-2	once	TGTGCCAGCAGTTCCAGTGGTCTAGCCGGCACCGGGGAGCTGTTTTTT	CASSSSGLAGTGELFF
TRBV6-2/TRBV6-3	TRBD2	TRBJ2-7	once	TGTGCCAGCAGTTACCGGGGGGACGGCGAGCAGTACTTC	CASSYRGDGEQYF
TRBV30	.	TRBJ1-2	.	TGTGCCTGGACGGCAGGGAACTATGGCTACACCTTC	CAWTAGNYGYTF
TRBV11-1	.	TRBJ2-7	.	TGTGCCAGCAGACTAGACCGTTTCGGCCGCTACGAGCAGTACTTC	CASRLDRFGRYEQYF
TRBV28	TRBD1	TRBJ1-2	.	TGTGCCACTACCCTTTTGAGGGGGCGGATAGGTGGCTACACCTTC	CATTLLRGRIGGYTF
TRBV7-2	TRBD1	TRBJ2-7	few	TGTGCCAGCAGCTTAGTTGCGGGACAGGGAACCTTCGAGCAGTACTTC	CASSLVAGQGTFEQYF
TRBV12-5	.	TRBJ2-1	.	TGTGCTAGTGGTTTGGTACTTTCCTCCTACAATGAGCAGTTCTTC	CASGLVLSSYNEQFF
TRBV7-6	.	TRBJ2-1	.	TGTGCCAGCAGCTTACGGTCCGGCACTAGCTCCTACAATGAGCAGTTCTTC	CASSLRSGTSSYNEQFF
TRBV2	.	TRBJ1-1	.	TGTGCCAGCAGTGAAGAAGTGAGGGTCACTGAAGCTTTCTTT	CASSEEVRVTEAFF
TRBV2	TRBD2	TRBJ2-2	.	TGTGCCAGCAGAACGGGACTAGCGAACGGGGAGCTGTTTTTT	CASRTGLANGELFF
TRBV6-1	.	TRBJ1-6	.	TGTGCCAGCAGTGATTGGCAGGGGAGTTCGCCCCTCCACTTT	CASSDWQGSSPLHF
TRBV18	.	TRBJ1-1	.	TGTGCCAGCTCACCTTCAGGGTTGCGGACTGAAGCTTTCTTT	CASSPSGLRTEAFF
TRBV23-1	.	TRBJ2-7	once	TGCGCCAGCACTCCCGTCCCACCACGCGGGGCCCGCTACGAGCAGTACTTC	CASTPVPPRGARYEQYF
TRBV5-1	TRBD1	TRBJ2-1	.	TGCGCCAGCAGCTTGTACAGGGGGCGCTTGAATGAGCAGTTCTTC	CASSLYRGRLNEQFF
TRBV18	TRBD1	TRBJ2-7	.	TGTGCCAGCTCACCCCGGGACAGGGGGGGCGAGCAGTACTTC	CASSPRDRGGEQYF
TRBV6-6	TRBD1	TRBJ2-3	once	TGTGCCAGCAGTCCCGACAGGGTCACAGATACGCAGTATTTT	CASSPDRVTDTQYF
TRBV3-1/TRBV3-2	.	TRBJ1-3	few	TGTGCCGTATCCTCCTCTGGAAACACCATATATTTT	CAVSSSGNTIYF
TRBV27	TRBD1	TRBJ2-7	.	TGTGCCAGCAGTCGGGAAAGGGCAGGGGGCGATCCCTACGAGCAGTACTTC	CASSRERAGGDPYEQYF
TRBV7-2	.	TRBJ1-1	.	TGTGCCAGCAGCTTAGGGGCGAACACTGAAGCTTTCTTT	CASSLGANTEAFF
TRBV27	TRBD1	TRBJ1-6	.	TGTGCCAGCAGTCCGACCTCTAACAGGGGGAATTCACCCCTCCACTTT	CASSPTSNRGNSPLHF
TRBV5-6	TRBD1	TRBJ1-1	.	TGTGCCAGCAGCGGAACAGGGGTGACTGAAGCTTTCTTT	CASSGTGVTEAFF
TRBV28	.	TRBJ1-6	.	TGTGCCAGCACCCCTCTGACAGGACGGGCAGGGAATTCACCCCTCCACTTT	CASTPLTGRAGNSPLHF
TRBV7-9	TRBD2	TRBJ2-7	.	TGTGCCAGCAGCCCAGCGGGGGAAGTCACCTACGAGCAGTACTTC	CASSPAGEVTYEQYF
TRBV11-3	.	TRBJ2-1	.	TGTGCCAGCAGCCTGACAAACAATGAGCAGTTCTTC	CASSLTNNEQFF
TRBV29-1	TRBD2	TRBJ2-3	.	TGCAGCGTTGAAATACTAGCGGGGGCAGATACGCAGTATTTT	CSVEILAGADTQYF
TRBV7-2	.	TRBJ1-6	.	TGTGCCAGCAGCTTAGTTTTAGGGAGGGGTTCACCCCTCCACTTT	CASSLVLGRGSPLHF
TRBV7-3	TRBD2	TRBJ2-1	.	TGTGCCAGCAGCCAAGCGGGAGGGTCGGTCGATGAGCAGTTCTTC	CASSQAGGSVDEQFF
TRBV13	.	TRBJ1-2	once	TGTGCCAGCAGCTTAGCACAGGGAAATGGCTACACCTTC	CASSLAQGNGYTF
TRBV11-3	.	TRBJ1-6	.	TGTGCCAGCAGCTCGGACATTAATAATTCACCCCTCCACTTT	CASSSDINNSPLHF
TRBV9	TRBD1	TRBJ2-6	.	TGTGCCAGCAGCCCACGGACAGGACTCTCCTCTGGGGCCAACGTCCTGACTTTC	CASSPRTGLSSGANVLTF
TRBV7-2	TRBD2	TRBJ2-7	.	TGTGCCAGCAGCTTAGGCCTAGCGGGGGGGCCTGGCCAGTACTTC	CASSLGLAGGPGQYF
TRBV5-6	TRBD1	TRBJ2-2	.	TGTGCCAGCAACCGCCTAGGGGGCTCGGGCACCGGGGAGCTGTTTTTT	CASNRLGGSGTGELFF
TRBV6-6	.	TRBJ2-3	once	TGTGCCAGCAGTTACACATTCGGGGATACGCAGTATTTT	CASSYTFGDTQYF
TRBV7-6	.	TRBJ2-2	.	TGTGCCAGCAGCTTATATCGTTCCACCGGGGAGCTGTTTTTT	CASSLYRSTGELFF
TRBV10-3	TRBD1	TRBJ2-1	once	TGTGCCATCAGTGAGGGGGTCGGCCGGGACAGGGCCTCGGTTGAGCAGTTCTTC	CAISEGVGRDRASVEQFF
TRBV7-2	.	TRBJ1-5	.	TGTGCCAGCAGCTCCGGCGGGCGACCCTGGGGCAATCAGCCCCAGCATTTT	CASSSGGRPWGNQPQHF
TRBV7-9	.	TRBJ2-3	.	TGTGCCAGCAGCCCCCCCAGGGATCCCGCAGATACGCAGTATTTT	CASSPPRDPADTQYF
TRBV19	TRBD1	TRBJ1-1	.	TGTGCCAGTAGTCACATATCGGACAGGGAGTACCCTGAAGCTTTCTTT	CASSHISDREYPEAFF
TRBV7-2	TRBD2	TRBJ2-7	.	TGTGCCAGCAGCTCAGGGACTAGCGGCCACGAGCAGTACTTC	CASSSGTSGHEQYF
TRBV28	TRBD2	TRBJ2-5	.	TGTGCCAGCAGTCCTAGCGGGGGAGGGGAGACCCAGTACTTC	CASSPSGGGETQYF
TRBV6-5	TRBD2	TRBJ2-7	.	TGTGCCAGCAGCTCTAGCGGTTCCTACGAGCAGTACTTC	CASSSSGSYEQYF
TRBV7-9	TRBD1	TRBJ1-4	.	TGTGCCAGCAGCGTTACCGGGACAGGGAATGAAAAACTGTTTTTT	CASSVTGTGNEKLFF